Listed here is a single T cell receptor beta chain. Its antigen is unknown. This sample was included in a study of cytomegalovirus exposure and HLA in healthy donors. Study-level points and caveats: The classifier was said to identify cytomegalovirus status with high specificity and sensitivity.

Use of 60 Vbeta and 13 Jbeta primers characterized the PCR. Generated by immunoSEQ multiplex PCR, the TCRdb table keeps only in-frame clones and is missing some. This table holds under 250,000 clones, more than 75% found once. Material for sequencing was PBMCs. The source of this sequence is a middle-aged woman in good health and CMV-seronegative.

CDR3 sequence reads: CASSKLAGVIPSSYEQYF. CDR3 nucleotide sequence: TGCGCCAGCAGCAAACTAGCGGGAGTTATACCGAGCTCCTACGAGCAGTACTTC. The V call is TRBV5-1, the J call TRBJ2-7; 11 bases map to TRBD2. There are 18 residues in the CDR3. J gave up 0 bases and V 4 bases, and 12 bases lay outside the gene matches. Germline V gives CDR1 SGHRS, CDR2 YFSETQ.